Listed below are T cell receptor beta chains from one sample, sequenced in a study of beta chain features in type 1 diabetes. Produced via immunoSEQ multiplex PCR; TCRdb's table is partial and in-frame only. The sample lists fewer than 550,000 clones; about an eighth were seen once. The sample consisted of naive CD4+ T cells from blood. These receptors came from a woman younger than 30 in good health. The CDR3 runs from the conserved cysteine through the conserved F or W. Each record gives: V gene, J gene, CDR3 protein.

TRBV5-1	TRBJ2-1	CASSFRQGRNEQFF
TRBV7-9	TRBJ2-3	CASSWGSSTDTQYF
TRBV29-1	TRBJ1-5	CSVQTLYNQPQHF
TRBV5-4	TRBJ2-5	CASSRSAPETQYF
TRBV6-5	TRBJ2-1	CASSYLTGPGQFF
TRBV5-4	TRBJ2-3	CASSLVSGGTDTQYF
TRBV5-1	TRBJ2-5	CASSLTSQETQYF
TRBV7-2	TRBJ2-7	CASSLAGGTEQYF
TRBV7-3	TRBJ2-1	CASSPSGGSYNEQFF
TRBV9	TRBJ2-3	CASSVASGGPADTQYF
TRBV4-1	TRBJ1-2	CASSPTGGEGGGYTF
TRBV29-1	TRBJ1-3	CSVRSVRGSGNTIYF
TRBV5-1	TRBJ2-1	CASSLVAGDGNEQFF
TRBV27	TRBJ2-1	CASSLIVWRGTSGRNEQFF
TRBV6-5	TRBJ2-5	CASSYSFGLDQETQYF
TRBV2	TRBJ2-5	CASSVRGETQYF
TRBV15	TRBJ2-1	CATSRDRDFYTNEQFF
TRBV2	TRBJ1-2	CASSTGFYGYTF
TRBV15	TRBJ1-5	CATSSGAISNQPQHF
TRBV14	TRBJ1-4	CASSQGSREKLFF
TRBV5-6	TRBJ1-2	CASRPGNYGYTF
TRBV5-1	TRBJ2-7	CASSLVSGNEQYF
TRBV20-1	TRBJ2-1	CSARPPDRGFF
TRBV7-9	TRBJ1-6	CASSPLTGSPLHF
TRBV25-1	TRBJ1-4	CASTRDRGEKLFF
TRBV27	TRBJ2-5	CASNSRGSSGGGETQYF
TRBV5-1	TRBJ1-2	CASSLEGRYGYTF
TRBV29-1	TRBJ2-1	CSVGPGTGKGEQFF
TRBV18	TRBJ1-1	CASSAGPNTEAFF
TRBV29-1	TRBJ2-5	CSVGSGQETQYF
TRBV7-8	TRBJ2-1	CASSQSGRNEQFF
TRBV6-6	TRBJ2-7	CASSHRQGGTYEQYF
TRBV5-6	TRBJ1-6	CASSLTDGDYSPLHF
TRBV7-2	TRBJ1-2	CASSPGTGPGYTF
TRBV18	TRBJ1-1	CASSPRQLEAFF
TRBV29-1	TRBJ2-1	CSAHGGGNEQFF
TRBV5-4	TRBJ2-6	CASSSLTTGANVLTF
TRBV4-2	TRBJ2-4	CASSQDWAGISKNIQYF
TRBV18	TRBJ1-2	CASSPNSYGYTF
TRBV5-1	TRBJ2-7	CASSLLQGENEQYF
TRBV30	TRBJ2-3	CAWRPAGGPIDTQYF
TRBV7-3	TRBJ2-3	CASSSSGMGTDTQYF
TRBV20-1	TRBJ2-7	CSALQGYEQYF
TRBV7-2	TRBJ1-2	CASSLMGTNYGYTF
TRBV15	TRBJ2-5	CATSRGQGALGETQYF
TRBV9	TRBJ2-1	CASTRTGGNYNEQFF
TRBV7-6	TRBJ2-3	CASSSHTGDKSTDTQYF
TRBV19	TRBJ2-2	CASKVYGTGELFF
TRBV5-1	TRBJ2-1	CASSYRASYNEQFF
TRBV25-1	TRBJ2-1	CASSELAGGPGEQFF
TRBV5-1	TRBJ2-1	CASSLLLAVYNEQFF
TRBV4-1	TRBJ2-3	CASRDGLSSTDTQYF
TRBV10-3	TRBJ2-7	CAIRGTSGYEQYF
TRBV28	TRBJ2-5	CASRRTPMETQYF
TRBV5-1	TRBJ2-4	CASRFDRAENIQYF
TRBV5-1	TRBJ2-1	CASSRDNRLYNEQFF
TRBV7-9	TRBJ2-2	CASSLTDTGELFF
TRBV7-7	TRBJ2-5	CASSPFARTHETQYF